Presented here are 17 T cell receptor beta chains from one specimen sequenced in a study of T cell changes during pregnancy in multiple sclerosis (dated by TCRdb to about 2019). The library was obtained by the immunoSEQ multiplex PCR assay. This immuneACCESS table, as held by TCRdb, lists in-frame sequences with V and J called but not all clones. Of the missing ones, under half trace to an unresolved V gene in checked studies; the others have no known cause. The sample records about 69,000 clones, roughly 91% of which are singletons. Together, the top ten hold roughly 1.5% of the sample. Sample: peripheral blood, taken in the third trimester of pregnancy. Receptor source: a female donor with multiple sclerosis, enrolled in a pregnancy study.

V gene TRBV7-3 combines with J gene TRBJ2-2; 7 nucleotides align to TRBD1. V gave up 6 bases and J gave up 2 bases; unmatched junction bases: 3. Germline-derived CDR1 and CDR2 are SGHTA and FQGTGA. The CDR3 consists of 14 residues. This chain's CDR3 is CASRWDRNTGELFF. Written as DNA, the CDR3 is TGTGCCAGCAGGTGGGACAGAAACACCGGGGAGCTGTTTTTT.

V is TRBV4-3 and J is TRBJ1-4, with no clear D. V was cut by 1 base and J by 7 bases, with 16 bases left in between. This CDR3 has 16 amino acids. Germline V gives CDR1 LGHNA, CDR2 YSLEER. CDR3: CASSQGSGRVGEKLFF. CDR3 nucleotide sequence: TGCGCCAGCAGCCAAGGGTCCGGGCGGGTGGGTGAAAAACTGTTTTTT.

J is TRBJ1-4 and V is TRBV9; 8 nucleotides match TRBD1. V lost 3 bases, J lost 7 bases, and 8 bases stayed unmatched. CDR3 length: 15 amino acids. Germline loops: CDR1 SGDLS, CDR2 YYNGEE. The CDR3 spells CASSASGGSVEKLFF. The CDR3 DNA sequence: TGTGCCAGCAGCGCGTCAGGGGGCTCGGTTGAAAAACTGTTTTTT.

This sequence joins TRBV19 and TRBJ1-6; D remains ambiguous. V shed 3 bases and J shed 4 bases, with 7 bases lying between them. CDR3 length equals 14 residues. Germline assignment: CDR1 LNHDA and CDR2 SQIVND (reference sequence). The CDR3 spells CASSIREYNSPLHF. The DNA of the CDR3 is TGTGCCAGTAGTATTAGGGAGTATAATTCACCCCTCCACTTT. Complete variable domain (other parts from reference TRBV19 and TRBJ1-6): DGGITQSPKYLFRKEGQNVTLSCEQNLNHDAMYWYRQDPGQGLRLIYYSQIVNDFQKGDIAEGYSVSREKKESFPLTVTSAQKNPTAFYLCASSIREYNSPLHFGNGTRLTVT.

V is TRBV30 and J is TRBJ1-3, with no clear D. V was shortened by 5 bases and J by 4 bases, with 6 bases between the two germline ends. Germline V lookup: CDR1 GTSNPN, CDR2 SVGIG (reference sequence). CDR3 length: 11 amino acids. CDR3 sequence reads: CAWSGGNTIYF. CDR3 sequence (DNA): TGTGCCTGGTCAGGCGGAAACACCATATATTTT.

This sequence joins TRBV7-2 and TRBJ2-1; D is undetermined. The length of the CDR3 is 13 residues. Germline CDR1 is SGHTA and CDR2 is FQGNSA. V lost 1 base to trimming and J lost 5 bases, with 6 bases between them. DNA of the CDR3: TGTGCCAGCAGCTTAGACCGCGACAATGAGCAGTTCTTC. It yields the protein CASSLDRDNEQFF.

The chain combines TRBV6-5 with TRBJ2-7; 12 bases line up with TRBD2. Germline V gene lookup returns CDR1 MNHEY and CDR2 SVGAGI. The CDR3 totals 15 residues. The V and J ends lost 6 bases and 4 bases, in that order; junction bases with no gene match: 7. CDR3 amino acids: CASSRTSGGSYEQYF. CDR3 DNA: TGTGCCAGCAGCCGTACTAGCGGGGGGTCTTACGAGCAGTACTTC.

The chain joins TRBV28 to TRBJ1-5; D remains unclear. Germline CDR1 MDHEN, CDR2 SYDVKM. V dropped 4 bases and J dropped 5 bases, with 12 bases sitting between them. CDR3 length: 14 residues. The DNA for the CDR3 is TGTGCCAGCAGTTGGTCAGGTATAGATCAGCCCCAGCATTTT. This translates into CASSWSGIDQPQHF.

The chain recombines TRBV18 with TRBJ2-5, with 12 nucleotides matching TRBD2. From germline, CDR1 is KGHSH and CDR2 LQKENI. After removal of 4 bases from V and 5 bases from J, the junction contained 8 bases not matched to a gene. The CDR3 length is 16 residues. The chain's CDR3 is CASSLWTSGVGETQYF. For the CDR3, the DNA is TGTGCCAGCTCACTCTGGACTAGCGGGGTCGGTGAGACCCAGTACTTC.

This clone was observed once. The gene calls are TRBV12-5 and TRBJ1-5; D possibly corresponds to TRBD1 (6 bases). The CDR3 is made up of 14 amino acids. Germline CDR1 reads LGHNT; CDR2 reads FRNRAP. V gave up 10 bases and J gave up 2 bases, with 15 bases separating them. CDR3 nucleotides: TGTGCTACTGTCCAGGGGCGCGGCAATCAGCCCCAGCATTTT. Residues: CATVQGRGNQPQHF.

V and J are TRBV2 and TRBJ1-2; tentatively, D is TRBD1 (5 bases). Trimming removed 4 bases from V and 1 base from J, with 10 bases in between. The CDR3 contains 14 residues. Per germline, CDR1 SNHLY and CDR2 FYNNEI. CDR3 in DNA: TGTGCCAGCAGTGGACAGAACGTTAACTATGGCTACACCTTC. Encoded protein: CASSGQNVNYGYTF.

This rearrangement joins TRBV19 to TRBJ1-6; 7 positions agree with TRBD1. The V segment lost 5 bases and the J segment 14 bases; nucleotides outside the gene matches: 12. The CDR3 length is 14 residues. From germline, CDR1 is LNHDA and CDR2 SQIVND (reference sequence). CDR3 bases: TGTGCCAGTAGTCGGGGGACAGCGGGTATGGCCCTCCACTTT. Translating gives CASSRGTAGMALHF.

The V and J genes are TRBV20-1 and TRBJ2-3; D not certain. This CDR3 spans 11 amino acids. With 5 bases removed from V and 8 bases from J, the gap between germline ends came to 11 bases. The germline gives CDR1 DFQATT, CDR2 SNEGSKA (reference sequence). The CDR3 loop reads CSAGQDGTQYF. The CDR3 coding sequence is TGCAGTGCTGGGCAGGATGGTACGCAGTATTTT.

The V and J genes are TRBV19 and TRBJ1-5; 9 nucleotides match TRBD1. This CDR3 is 20 amino acids long. V lost 5 bases, J lost 2 bases, and 19 bases stayed unmatched. CDR1 LNHDA and CDR2 SQIVND come from the germline V gene (reference sequence). The CDR3 protein is CASSGPTGTGLPRGNQPQHF. Written as DNA, the CDR3 is TGTGCCAGTAGTGGCCCGACCGGGACAGGGCTCCCCAGGGGCAATCAGCCCCAGCATTTT. Full variable domain (outside the CDR3, taken from reference TRBV19 and TRBJ1-5): DGGITQSPKYLFRKEGQNVTLSCEQNLNHDAMYWYRQDPGQGLRLIYYSQIVNDFQKGDIAEGYSVSREKKESFPLTVTSAQKNPTAFYLCASSGPTGTGLPRGNQPQHFGDGTRLSIL.

This sequence joins TRBV18 and TRBJ2-1; 9 bases are shared with TRBD1. Per germline, CDR1 KGHSH and CDR2 LQKENI. Trimming took 4 bases from V and 4 from J; bases not matched to a gene: 11. This CDR3 comprises 17 residues. The CDR3 nucleotides are TGTGCCAGCTCACTTCGACAGGGGGAGTTGTCGTACAATGAGCAGTTCTTC. Its translation is CASSLRQGELSYNEQFF.

V usage is TRBV9 and J usage is TRBJ1-4; TRBD1 might be the D (6 bases). The CDR3 consists of 14 residues. The V gene lost 1 base and the J gene lost 6 bases, with 10 bases spanning the gap. Germline CDR1 SGDLS, CDR2 YYNGEE. The CDR3 DNA sequence: TGTGCCAGCAGCGTAAGCGGGGGCGATGAAAAACTGTTTTTT. Protein sequence: CASSVSGGDEKLFF.

The CDR3, as DNA: TGTGCCAGCAGCTTCACCTATGATGAGCCCCAGCATTTT. Protein sequence: CASSFTYDEPQHF. V and J are TRBV7-8 and TRBJ1-5; no firm D call. The V and J ends lost 3 bases and 8 bases respectively, with 11 bases between them. The germline V gene encodes CDR1 SGHVS and CDR2 FQNEAQ. CDR3 length: 13 amino acids.